This entry describes one T cell receptor (beta chain). Random hexamers primed reverse transcription of 0.5 to 1 ug RNA. It was immunoSEQ multiplex PCR that amplified TCR beta CDR3 across 54 Vbeta and 13 Jbeta. One entry per CDR3 protein results from TCRdb running MiXCR on the immunoSEQ multiplex PCR reads. The sample has some 130,000 distinct CDR3 sequences; roughly 94% are singletons. This specimen comes from a study of CD8 T cells in Susac syndrome. J lost 3 bases, V lost 7 bases, and 7 bases had no gene match. The CDR3 covers 16 residues. In germline, CDR1 is MNHNY, CDR2 SVGAGI (reference sequence).

Sequences were obtained from CD8+ T cells from PBMCs. The clonotype originates from a human donor with Susac syndrome. The rearrangement uses TRBV6-6 and TRBJ2-7; 15 bases are a match to TRBD2. The CDR3 is CASTGTSGRKGYEQYF. The CDR3 nucleotides read TGTGCCAGCACCGGGACTAGCGGGAGGAAAGGCTACGAGCAGTACTTC.